Shown below are 14 T cell receptor beta chains from a single sample sequenced in a study of blood T cell repertoires in COVID-19 (dated by TCRdb to the early 2020s). The method was the immunoSEQ multiplex PCR assay. The table was pulled from immuneACCESS by TCRdb, which kept in-frame rearrangements only. Such tables lose some clones; where checked, under half of the loss comes from unresolved V genes, and the rest has no known cause. This sample gives some 110,000 clones in total; around nine tenths of them show up just once. Roughly 4% of the sample is taken by the ten largest. The sample comprised peripheral blood. The receptor source for this set is a man aged 40-49 years with acute or convalescent COVID-19.

This clone is a singleton in its sample. This chain joins TRBV12-5 and TRBJ1-1; D not certain. V was cut by 1 base and J by 3 bases, with 15 bases left in between. The germline V gene has CDR1 LGHNT and CDR2 FRNRAP. CDR3 size: 16 residues. The CDR3 DNA reads as TGTGCTAGTGGTTTGGGACGGGGTCGGACGGACACTGAAGCTTTCTTT. Amino acids: CASGLGRGRTDTEAFF.

This clone was seen just once. J is TRBJ2-7 and V is TRBV12-3 or TRBV12-4; maybe TRBD2 (5 bases). V lost 6 bases and J 6 bases, leaving 12 bases between the germline ends. The CDR3 has 12 amino acids. The CDR3 DNA reads TGTGCCAGCAGCCCTTACGAGGGCGAGCAGTACTTC. Its protein product is CASSPYEGEQYF.

The V call is TRBV30, the J call TRBJ1-6, with D unclear. Germline lookup yields CDR1 GTSNPN and CDR2 SVGIG (reference sequence). This CDR3 comprises 15 residues. V gave up 0 bases and J gave up 3 bases, with 9 bases separating them. CDR3 DNA sequence: TGTGCCTGGAGTGTACCTGGGAGCTATAATTCACCCCTCCACTTT. Translation gives CAWSVPGSYNSPLHF.

The J gene is TRBJ1-4, the V gene TRBV18; weak D call: TRBD1 (6 bases). CDR1 and CDR2 from the germline V gene are KGHSH and LQKENI. Trimming cost V 6 bases and J 7 bases, with 18 bases left between them. CDR3 length: 15 residues. CDR3 sequence (DNA): TGTGCCAGCTCCCCCGGGACGGTAGGGGGTGAAAAACTGTTTTTT. It encodes CASSPGTVGGEKLFF.

The V gene is TRBV30, the J gene TRBJ2-5; D uncertain. CDR1 GTSNPN and CDR2 SVGIG come from the germline V gene (reference sequence). V was pared by 1 base and J by 4 bases, with 13 bases between. This CDR3 comprises 14 residues. The CDR3 bases are TGTGCCTGGAGTGGCCCTAGTCTCCCAGAGACCCAGTACTTC. It codes for CAWSGPSLPETQYF.

The gene calls are TRBV4-1 and TRBJ1-6; no definite D call. V was clipped by 0 bases and J by 9 bases, with 9 bases between them. Germline CDR1 reads MGHRA; CDR2 reads YSYEKL. CDR3 size: 14 residues. The CDR3 coding sequence is TGCGCCAGCAGCCAAGATCGCGGGATTTCACCCCTCCACTTT. Translation: CASSQDRGISPLHF.

The rearrangement uses TRBV29-1 and TRBJ1-1; D unclear. The length of the CDR3 is 12 residues. Germline V gene data show CDR1 as SQVTM and CDR2 as ANQGSEA. Deletions cut 6 bases from V and 4 bases from J, with 12 bases between. CDR3 nucleotides: TGCAGCGTAGAAATTGGCGGCACTGAAGCTTTCTTT. Encoded protein: CSVEIGGTEAFF.

The V gene is TRBV27, the J gene TRBJ2-7, with 8 nucleotides matching TRBD2. CDR1 and CDR2 (germline): MNHEY, SMNVEV (reference sequence). The trim removed 5 bases at V and 3 bases at J, leaving 6 bases unmatched. The CDR3 length is 14 residues. The CDR3 loop reads CASSRREGVYEQYF. In DNA form, the CDR3 reads TGTGCCAGCAGTCGACGGGAGGGGGTCTACGAGCAGTACTTC.

This sequence joins TRBV7-2 and TRBJ1-2, with TRBD1 matching 11 bases. The CDR3 is 16 amino acids. J gave up 7 bases and V 1 base, and 8 bases lay outside the gene matches. The germline V gene encodes CDR1 SGHTA and CDR2 FQGNSA. CDR3 amino acids: CASSLGTGGIFRGYTF. DNA for the CDR3: TGTGCCAGCAGCTTAGGGACAGGGGGCATCTTTCGTGGCTACACCTTC.

This sequence joins TRBV7-3 and TRBJ1-1, with D tentatively TRBD1 (5 bases). The CDR3 sequence is 15 residues long. Trimming removed 1 base at V and 5 bases at J, with 14 bases between. Germline V gives CDR1 SGHTA, CDR2 FQGTGA. DNA of the CDR3: TGTGCCAGCAGCTTAAACCCAGGGATTCAGACTGAAGCTTTCTTT. Protein: CASSLNPGIQTEAFF.

This clone was detected many times. This chain joins TRBV30 and TRBJ2-1, with 7 bases fitting TRBD2. J gave up 4 bases and V 0 bases, and 9 bases lay outside the gene matches. Looked up from germline, CDR1 is GTSNPN and CDR2 is SVGIG (reference sequence). This CDR3 region has 16 residues. In DNA form, the CDR3 reads TGTGCCTGGAGTGTACCGGGGGGATGGGGGTACAATGAGCAGTTCTTC. This sequence encodes CAWSVPGGWGYNEQFF.

The chain employs TRBV27 and TRBJ1-6; unclear D gene. The CDR3 totals 14 residues. Trimming removed 5 bases from V and 10 bases from J, with 15 bases in between. The germline gives CDR1 MNHEY, CDR2 SMNVEV (reference sequence). The CDR3: CASSPDAARSPLHF. DNA for the CDR3: TGTGCCAGCAGTCCCGACGCAGCGAGGTCACCCCTCCACTTT.

The chain recombines TRBV2 with TRBJ2-1; 9 bases are a match to TRBD1. Germline CDR1 and CDR2: SNHLY and FYNNEI. The CDR3 has 15 amino acids. The V gene end was trimmed by 6 bases and the J gene end by 1 base; junction bases not matched to a gene: 4. The CDR3: CASSGGTGSYNEQFF. The CDR3, as DNA: TGTGCCAGCAGCGGCGGGACAGGGTCCTACAATGAGCAGTTCTTC. The full variable domain, rest sourced from reference TRBV2 and TRBJ2-1, is EPEVTQTPSHQVTQMGQEVILRCVPISNHLYFYWYRQILGQKVEFLVSFYNNEISEKSEIFDDQFSVERPDGSNFTLKIRSTKLEDSAMYFCASSGGTGSYNEQFFGPGTRLTVL.

This clone was seen more than once but under ten times. The chain employs TRBV7-6 and TRBJ2-7; TRBD1 matches 9 bases. Germline values: CDR1 SGHVS, CDR2 FNYEAQ. The length of the CDR3 is 13 residues. V was clipped by 5 bases and J by 8 bases; unmatched bases: 7. The CDR3 DNA reads as TGTGCCAGCAGCCCCCGGGACAGGGTACAGCAGTACTTC. It specifies CASSPRDRVQQYF.